This record covers a single TCR beta chain. Here immunoSEQ multiplex PCR was the method, and the copy in TCRdb shows in-frame clones only, minus some. The sample consists of 100,000 or so clones, roughly 90% of them appearing once. This sample is drawn from a study of T cell responses to AZD1222 COVID-19 vaccine. The CDR3 has 15 amino acids. Per the germline V gene, CDR1 is SGHDT and CDR2 is YYEEEE. The V segment lost 4 bases and the J segment 5 bases; nucleotides outside the gene matches: 8. The source material was peripheral blood, sampled on day 0 of AZD1222 vaccination. This chain joins TRBV5-6 and TRBJ1-2; TRBD1 aligns across 10 bases. This TCR was sampled from an adult in good health. CDR3 region: CASSGRDRGFYGYTF. DNA of the CDR3: TGTGCCAGCAGCGGACGGGACAGGGGATTTTATGGCTACACCTTC.